The 21 T cell receptor beta chains in this list originate from one sample, sequenced in a study of long-term antiretroviral therapy in people with HIV. Runs used v3.0 of the immunoSEQ assay and were done at survey level. Sequenced by immunoSEQ multiplex PCR; TCRdb stores in-frame clones only, minus some. The sample records 23,000 or so clones, around 80% being singletons. Material: unsorted PBMCs, obtained 0.1 years before starting antiretroviral therapy. The receptor set was obtained from a man between 18 and 35 years old with HIV.

The V call is TRBV29-1, the J call TRBJ2-7; 11 nucleotides match TRBD2. CDR1 is SQVTM and CDR2 is ANQGSEA in the germline V gene. The CDR3 contains 15 residues. With 0 bases clipped from V and 6 bases from J, the junction kept 7 bases outside the gene matches. The CDR3 is CSVEDLTSGVAEQYF. For the CDR3, the DNA is TGCAGCGTTGAAGATCTGACTAGCGGGGTCGCCGAGCAGTACTTC.

The CDR3 protein is CASSGDIASSGNTIYF. The CDR3 region has the DNA TGTGCCAGCAGTGGGGACATCGCCAGCTCTGGAAACACCATATATTTT. The J gene is TRBJ1-3, the V gene TRBV2; tentative D call: TRBD1 (6 bases). Germline V gene sequence: CDR1 SNHLY, CDR2 FYNNEI. Trimming removed 4 bases from V and 0 bases from J, with 13 bases in between. CDR3 length: 16 residues.

This clone was recorded a few times. The chain uses TRBV28 and TRBJ1-2; possibly TRBD1 for D (5 bases). Trimming removed 3 bases from V and 8 bases from J, with 13 bases in between. The CDR3 consists of 13 residues. From germline, CDR1 is MDHEN and CDR2 SYDVKM. CDR3 sequence: CASSFTQGWGYTF. Written as DNA, the CDR3 is TGTGCCAGCAGTTTTACCCAGGGCTGGGGCTACACCTTC.

V and J are TRBV9 and TRBJ1-2, with D hard to call. This CDR3 comprises 11 residues. Germline V gene data show CDR1 as SGDLS and CDR2 as YYNGEE. Trimming stripped 9 bases from V and 4 bases from J, with 10 bases between. The CDR3: CATRVPYGYTF. CDR3 DNA sequence: TGTGCCACCCGGGTCCCCTATGGCTACACCTTC. Together with reference TRBV9 and TRBJ1-2, the CDR3 gives the full variable domain: DSGVTQTPKHLITATGQRVTLRCSPRSGDLSVYWYQQSLDQGLQFLIQYYNGEERAKGNILERFSAQQFPDLHSELNLSSLELGDSALYFCATRVPYGYTFGSGTRLTVV.

The chain uses TRBV30 and TRBJ2-7, with 7 bases lining up with TRBD1. The ends lost 1 base at V and 5 bases at J; junction bases unmatched: 5. This CDR3 has 13 residues. The V gene's germline CDR1 is GTSNPN and CDR2 SVGIG (reference sequence). The CDR3 region is CAWSGDRAHEQYF. The CDR3 DNA is TGTGCCTGGAGTGGAGACAGGGCCCACGAGCAGTACTTC. The full variable domain, its missing parts supplied by reference TRBV30 and TRBJ2-7, is SQTIHQWPATLVQPVGSPLSLECTVEGTSNPNLYWYRQAAGRGLQLLFYSVGIGQISSEVPQNLSASRPQDRQFILSSKKLLLSDSGFYLCAWSGDRAHEQYFGPGTRLTVT.

This clone was recorded only once. The chain has TRBV28 and TRBJ1-2; TRBD1 might be the D (6 bases). This CDR3 is 14 amino acids long. V was clipped by 6 bases and J by 5 bases, with 16 bases between them. Germline V gives CDR1 MDHEN, CDR2 SYDVKM. CDR3 bases: TGTGCCAGCAGCTCCCCAGGGCAGGGGTATGGCTACACCTTC. Its protein is CASSSPGQGYGYTF.

The sample holds a few counts of this clone. The chain couples TRBV4-2 to TRBJ1-2; weak D call: TRBD1 (6 bases). The CDR3 has 16 amino acids. The V end was cut by 0 bases, the J end by 0 bases, with 11 bases between. The germline CDR1 and CDR2 sequences are LGHNA and YNFKEQ. The CDR3 DNA is TGTGCCAGCAGCCAAGATCCCTGGACAGCTAACTATGGCTACACCTTC. Its translation is CASSQDPWTANYGYTF.

The rearrangement links TRBV7-8 to TRBJ2-7; D possibly uses TRBD1 or TRBD2 (6 bases each). Germline V gives CDR1 SGHVS, CDR2 FQNEAQ. The V and J ends lost 1 base and 0 bases respectively, with 13 bases between them. The CDR3 is 16 residues long. Here the CDR3 reads CASSLVQGTFSYEQYF. CDR3 sequence (DNA): TGTGCCAGCAGCTTAGTTCAGGGGACTTTCTCCTACGAGCAGTACTTC.

The chain combines TRBV28 with TRBJ2-6; no clear D gene. Trimming removed 6 bases at V and 0 bases at J, with 18 bases between. CDR1 MDHEN and CDR2 SYDVKM come from the germline V gene. The CDR3 consists of 18 residues. DNA for the CDR3: TGTGCCAGCAGCCAAGGGCTGAGACGGAGCTCTGGGGCCAACGTCCTGACTTTC. It translates to CASSQGLRRSSGANVLTF.

The chain carries TRBV7-2 and TRBJ2-1; 8 bases are a match to TRBD2. CDR1 is SGHTA and CDR2 is FQGNSA in the germline V gene. This CDR3 has 17 amino acids. Germline trimming cut 1 base from V and 7 bases from J; bases unmatched to any gene: 12. The CDR3 sequence: CASSLGRAGVLGNEQFF. DNA of the CDR3: TGTGCCAGCAGCTTAGGTCGAGCGGGAGTATTAGGTAATGAGCAGTTCTTC.

V usage is TRBV5-1 and J usage is TRBJ2-2; 7 bases are shared with TRBD1. There are 14 residues in the CDR3. Germline V gives CDR1 SGHRS, CDR2 YFSETQ. J lost 7 bases, V lost 0 bases, and 3 bases had no gene match. The CDR3 reads CASSLVQGNGELFF. The CDR3 region has the DNA TGCGCCAGCAGCTTGGTACAGGGGAACGGGGAGCTGTTTTTT. Complete variable domain (other parts from reference TRBV5-1 and TRBJ2-2): KAGVTQTPRYLIKTRGQQVTLSCSPISGHRSVSWYQQTPGQGLQFLFEYFSETQRNKGNFPGRFSGRQFSNSRSEMNVSTLELGDSALYLCASSLVQGNGELFFGEGSRLTVL.

This clone was recorded once. The gene calls are TRBV7-2 and TRBJ2-3, with a tentative D call TRBD1 (6 bases). Germline CDR1 and CDR2: SGHTA and FQGNSA. The ends were cut back, 4 bases at V and 0 bases at J, with 11 bases in the middle. This CDR3 spans 15 amino acids. The CDR3: CASSSQTGSTDTQYF. In nucleotides, the CDR3 is TGTGCCAGCAGCTCGCAGACAGGTAGCACAGATACGCAGTATTTT.

The chain is built from TRBV19 and TRBJ1-1; possible D gene TRBD1, 6 bases. Germline V CDR1 and CDR2: LNHDA, SQIVND (reference sequence). This CDR3 region has 18 residues. The V end was cut by 0 bases, the J end by 2 bases, with 19 bases between. The CDR3 sequence: CASSIDRGQGPFNTEAFF. DNA of the CDR3: TGTGCCAGTAGTATAGATCGGGGGCAGGGCCCCTTCAACACTGAAGCTTTCTTT.

J is TRBJ2-7 and V is TRBV4-2; D remains unclear. V was trimmed by 1 base and J by 1 base, leaving 8 bases between them. The germline gives CDR1 LGHNA, CDR2 YNFKEQ. The CDR3 consists of 14 residues. The CDR3 DNA sequence: TGTGCCAGCAGCCAAGGTCTGGGGTCCTACGAGCAGTACTTC. Residues: CASSQGLGSYEQYF.

The rearrangement links TRBV5-1 to TRBJ2-1; D is undetermined. With 1 base removed from V and 9 bases from J, the gap between germline ends came to 5 bases. The CDR3 has 11 residues. CDR1 and CDR2 from the germline V gene are SGHRS and YFSETQ. CDR3 nucleotides: TGCGCCAGCAGCTTGTTTGGTGAGCAGTTCTTC. Translation gives CASSLFGEQFF. The whole variable domain, remainder taken from reference TRBV5-1 and TRBJ2-1, is KAGVTQTPRYLIKTRGQQVTLSCSPISGHRSVSWYQQTPGQGLQFLFEYFSETQRNKGNFPGRFSGRQFSNSRSEMNVSTLELGDSALYLCASSLFGEQFFGPGTRLTVL.

The sample holds a few counts of this clone. The rearrangement uses TRBV28 and TRBJ1-1; D is unresolved. From germline, CDR1 is MDHEN and CDR2 SYDVKM. The CDR3 covers 11 residues. V was clipped by 6 bases and J by 6 bases, with 8 bases between them. The CDR3 here is CASRHRSEAFF. For the CDR3, the DNA is TGTGCCAGCAGACACCGGTCTGAAGCTTTCTTT.

The rearrangement links TRBV18 to TRBJ1-2; D gene uncertain. Germline-derived CDR1 and CDR2 are KGHSH and LQKENI. V was clipped by 7 bases and J by 3 bases, with 9 bases between them. The CDR3 has 12 residues. DNA for the CDR3: TGTGCCAGCTTCCAGGATCACTATGGCTACACCTTC. Amino acid sequence: CASFQDHYGYTF.

The sample holds a few counts of this clone. The chain recombines TRBV19 with TRBJ2-7; 7 nucleotides agree with TRBD1. CDR1 is LNHDA, CDR2 SQIVND, per germline (reference sequence). The V and J ends lost 7 bases and 7 bases, in that order; junction bases with no gene match: 10. There are 13 residues in the CDR3. For the CDR3, the DNA is TGTGCCAGTACCGCCGCAGGGGGTGAAGAGCAGTACTTC. Its translation: CASTAAGGEEQYF.

The chain employs TRBV7-2 and TRBJ1-5; perhaps TRBD1 as D (6 bases). The germline gives CDR1 SGHTA, CDR2 FQGNSA. The V gene lost 7 bases and the J gene lost 2 bases, with 15 bases spanning the gap. The CDR3 runs to 15 residues. CDR3 nucleotides: TGTGCCAGCACCCCCGTAGGGGGGGGCAATCAGCCCCAGCATTTT. Its protein product is CASTPVGGGNQPQHF.

This sequence joins TRBV13 and TRBJ2-7; no clear D. CDR1 PRHDT and CDR2 FYEKMQ come from the germline V gene (reference sequence). CDR3 size: 13 residues. Trimming left V 1 base short and J 1 base short, with 5 bases between. The CDR3 loop reads CASSLAVSYEQYF. For the CDR3, the DNA is TGTGCCAGCAGCTTAGCGGTGTCCTACGAGCAGTACTTC.

This rearrangement joins TRBV18 to TRBJ1-1; D gene uncertain. CDR3 length: 16 amino acids. V dropped 6 bases and J dropped 0 bases, with 17 bases sitting between them. Germline CDR1 reads KGHSH; CDR2 reads LQKENI. CDR3 loop: CASSHGRRAMNTEAFF. As DNA, the CDR3 is TGTGCCAGCTCGCACGGGAGGCGGGCGATGAACACTGAAGCTTTCTTT.